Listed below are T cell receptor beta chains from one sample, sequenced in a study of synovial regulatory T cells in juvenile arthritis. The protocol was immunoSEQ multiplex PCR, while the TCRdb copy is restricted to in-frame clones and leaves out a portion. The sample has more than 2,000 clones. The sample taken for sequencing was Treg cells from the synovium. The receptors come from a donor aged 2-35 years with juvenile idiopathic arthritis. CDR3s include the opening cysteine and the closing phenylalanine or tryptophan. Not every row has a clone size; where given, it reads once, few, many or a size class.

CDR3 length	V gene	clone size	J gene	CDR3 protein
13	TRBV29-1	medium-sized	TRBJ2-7	CSVTGGASYEQYF
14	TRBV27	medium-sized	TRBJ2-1	CASSSGLHYNEQFF
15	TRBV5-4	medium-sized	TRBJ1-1	CASSQPGGANTEAFF
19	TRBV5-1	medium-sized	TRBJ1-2	CASSSWGGTGRTSNYGYTF
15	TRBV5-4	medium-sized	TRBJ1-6	CASSLSAWAGSPLHF
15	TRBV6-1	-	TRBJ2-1	CASSPTGFSYNEQFF
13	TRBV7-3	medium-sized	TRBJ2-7	CASGKKTGTEQYF
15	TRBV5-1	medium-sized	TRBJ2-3	CASSSGQGGTDTQYF
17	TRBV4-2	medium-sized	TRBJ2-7	CASSQDALGTDSYEQYF
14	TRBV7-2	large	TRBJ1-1	CASSLGTVNTEAFF
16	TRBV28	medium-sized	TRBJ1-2	CASSLPQIGTGYGYTF
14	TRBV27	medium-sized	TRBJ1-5	CASSLVAFDQPQHF
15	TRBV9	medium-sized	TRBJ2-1	CASSARWNFPGEQFF
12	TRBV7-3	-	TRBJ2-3	CASSPVLDTQYF
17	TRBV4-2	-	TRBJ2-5	CASSPWTSGGAAETQYF
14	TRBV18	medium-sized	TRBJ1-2	CASSREEFSHGYTF